Below, 25 T cell receptor beta chains from the same sample are listed, as sequenced in a study of identical twins. TCRdb re-derived calls from the 5' RACE reads in MiXCR, one entry per CDR3 protein. The profile covers some 1,700,000 distinct CDR3 sequences, with less than 40% appearing a single time and around 0.3% taken by the ten largest. The sequencing sample was made of cord blood. These receptors originate from a newborn girl in good health.

This clonotype was counted only a few times. The chain employs TRBV6-1 and TRBJ1-2, with 8 positions matching TRBD1. The ends lost 4 bases at V and 9 bases at J; junction bases unmatched: 10. Germline V CDR1 and CDR2: MNHNS, SASEGT. This CDR3 has 14 residues. The DNA for the CDR3 is TGTGCCAGCAGTGTCATAGACAGGGGAGAAAGCTACACCTTC. Protein: CASSVIDRGESYTF.

The chain couples TRBV27 to TRBJ2-2, with 8 bases lining up with TRBD2. The germline V gene encodes CDR1 MNHEY and CDR2 SMNVEV (reference sequence). V lost 5 bases to trimming and J lost 6 bases; unmatched junction nucleotides: 2. The CDR3 has 13 amino acids. The CDR3 sequence: CASSVGRAGELFF. The CDR3 DNA follows: TGTGCCAGCAGTGTCGGGAGGGCCGGGGAGCTGTTTTTT.

About this clonotype: The junction departs from the called germline gene at one end, perhaps through a read error. The rearrangement joins TRBV12-3 or TRBV12-4 to TRBJ1-2; D possibly corresponds to TRBD1 (5 bases). The CDR3 has 14 amino acids. Here the CDR3 DNA reads TGTGCCGGCAGTTTTTCGACAGCTAACTATGGCTACACCTTC. Translated, it gives CAGSFSTANYGYTF.

There are many counts of this clonotype. The rearrangement uses TRBV28 and TRBJ2-3, with 10 bases that match TRBD1. Unmatched junction bases numbered 5, after V lost 3 bases and J lost 2 bases. This CDR3 spans 16 amino acids. The germline CDR1 and CDR2 sequences are MDHEN and SYDVKM. The CDR3 DNA reads TGTGCCAGCAGTTTCCGGGACAGGGGATTCACAGATACGCAGTATTTT. Its protein product is CASSFRDRGFTDTQYF.

This chain uses TRBV28 with TRBJ2-4; D is uncertain. Trimming removed 4 bases at V and 7 bases at J, with 11 bases between. Germline-derived CDR1 and CDR2 are MDHEN and SYDVKM. The CDR3 length is 13 residues. CDR3 in amino acids: CASSSPWRNIQYF. CDR3 in DNA: TGTGCCAGCAGTTCCCCTTGGCGGAACATTCAGTACTTC.

This clonotype has more than one count but fewer than ten. CDR3 bases: TGCGCCAGCAGCCCACTGGATGGGGGGTACACAGATACGCAGTATTTT. It specifies CASSPLDGGYTDTQYF. V usage is TRBV5-1 and J usage is TRBJ2-3, with D maybe TRBD2 (6 bases). This CDR3 has 16 residues. The ends were cut back, 4 bases at V and 2 bases at J, with 17 bases in the middle. Germline CDR1 is SGHRS and CDR2 is YFSETQ.

The sample holds many counts of this clonotype. The rearrangement links TRBV4-2 to TRBJ2-7; D not certain. Between the trimmed V and J ends, which lost 1 base and 7 bases, there was a span of 5 bases. The germline V gene has CDR1 LGHNA and CDR2 YNFKEQ. The CDR3 is 11 residues long. The CDR3 DNA is TGTGCCAGCAGCCAAGGACAAGAGCAGTACTTC. Encoded protein: CASSQGQEQYF.

Comment on this clonotype: One end of the junction fails to match germline, which may point to a read error. This chain connects TRBV18 to TRBJ1-6; no clear D. This CDR3 comprises 16 residues. Germline CDR1 and CDR2: KGHSH and LQKENI. The CDR3 loop is CASSPRQEAANSPPHF. The CDR3 bases are TGTGCCAGCTCACCACGGCAGGAAGCCGCAAATTCACCCCCCCACTTT.

This clonotype was detected many times. This chain uses TRBV29-1 with TRBJ2-3; 7 bases agree with TRBD1. Trimming cost V 8 bases and J 3 bases; bases outside gene matches: 5. CDR1 and CDR2 (germline): SQVTM, ANQGSEA. CDR3 length equals 12 residues. The CDR3 DNA reads as TGCAGCTTTACAGGGGTTACAGATACGCAGTATTTT. Its translation is CSFTGVTDTQYF.

This clonotype was seen ten or more times. The chain recombines TRBV5-1 with TRBJ2-4; no firm D call. The CDR3 has 14 residues. Germline CDR1 reads SGHRS; CDR2 reads YFSETQ. Trimming took off 0 bases at V and 0 bases at J, with 4 bases between the two ends. The CDR3 reads CASSLGLAKNIQYF. The CDR3 DNA reads TGCGCCAGCAGCTTGGGACTAGCCAAAAACATTCAGTACTTC.

The chain links TRBV6-1 to TRBJ2-7; a weak D match, TRBD1 (6 bases). V was cut by 6 bases and J by 6 bases, with 15 bases left in between. CDR1 and CDR2 (germline): MNHNS, SASEGT. The CDR3 contains 13 residues. CDR3 in amino acids: CASRPILQGEQYF. CDR3 nucleotide sequence: TGTGCCAGCAGGCCCATCCTACAGGGCGAGCAGTACTTC.

This chain links TRBV29-1 with TRBJ1-3; TRBD1 matches 7 bases. CDR3 length equals 15 residues. In germline, CDR1 is SQVTM, CDR2 ANQGSEA. With 5 bases clipped from V and 0 bases from J, the junction kept 7 bases outside the gene matches. As DNA, the CDR3 is TGCAGCGTTCGGACAGGAACTCCCTCTGGAAACACCATATATTTT. It specifies CSVRTGTPSGNTIYF.

In its sample, this clonotype was seen a few times. The genes are TRBV20-1 and TRBJ1-5; D call uncertain. The V and J ends lost 3 bases and 0 bases respectively, with 12 bases between them. The germline V gene encodes CDR1 DFQATT and CDR2 SNEGSKA (reference sequence). This CDR3 spans 15 amino acids. This CDR3 reads CSASGLGYSNQPQHF. Written as DNA, the CDR3 is TGCAGTGCTAGCGGGCTCGGCTATAGCAATCAGCCCCAGCATTTT.

The CDR3: CASSSLGGTNNQPQHF. As DNA, the CDR3 is TGTGCCAGCAGCTCCCTAGGGGGAACCAACAATCAGCCCCAGCATTTT. The chain is built from TRBV5-5 and TRBJ1-5; the D gene is possibly TRBD1 (6 bases). The CDR3 has 16 residues. The germline V gene encodes CDR1 SGHKS and CDR2 YYEKEE (reference sequence). Trimming left V 3 bases short and J 3 bases short, with 16 bases between.

The gene calls are TRBV7-2 and TRBJ2-1, with D perhaps TRBD2 (6 bases). Germline CDR1 reads SGHTA; CDR2 reads FQGNSA. The V end lost 1 base, the J end lost 0 bases, and 10 bases lay between the germline ends. This CDR3 has 16 amino acids. CDR3 loop: CASSLVVGSSYNEQFF. CDR3 coding DNA: TGTGCCAGCAGCTTAGTCGTCGGGAGCTCCTACAATGAGCAGTTCTTC.

This clonotype was detected once. The chain uses TRBV4-2 and TRBJ2-7, with D maybe TRBD1 (6 bases). The V end lost 7 bases, the J end lost 7 bases, and 20 bases lay between the germline ends. The CDR3 sequence is 14 residues long. Germline CDR1 LGHNA, CDR2 YNFKEQ. CDR3 bases: TGTGCCAGCATCCTCCCATCTGAGGGGGAGGAGCAGTACTTC. Protein product: CASILPSEGEEQYF.

The rearrangement joins TRBV10-3 to TRBJ2-7, with D tentatively TRBD1 (6 bases). CDR1 is ENHRY, CDR2 SYGVKD, per germline. The CDR3 has 13 amino acids. Trimming cost V 6 bases and J 12 bases, with 21 bases left between them. The CDR3 DNA reads as TGTGCCATCAGGGTACAGGGAGCGGAGACCCGGTACTTC. This encodes CAIRVQGAETRYF.

This clonotype was seen a few times. V gene TRBV29-1 combines with J gene TRBJ1-2, with D possibly matching TRBD1 (6 bases). V was trimmed by 4 bases and J by 4 bases, leaving 13 bases between them. CDR1 and CDR2 from the germline V gene are SQVTM and ANQGSEA. The CDR3 contains 13 residues. CDR3 loop: CSVAGGGGYGYTF. The DNA for the CDR3 is TGCAGCGTTGCAGGTGGGGGCGGCTATGGCTACACCTTC.

The chain joins TRBV28 to TRBJ2-1, with TRBD2 as a possible D gene (6 bases). V lost 5 bases and J lost 4, with 15 bases in between. Germline V lookup: CDR1 MDHEN, CDR2 SYDVKM. CDR3 length: 15 amino acids. Here the CDR3 DNA reads TGTGCCAGCAGTGGGGGAGGAGAGGGATACAATGAGCAGTTCTTC. It codes for CASSGGGEGYNEQFF.

In the case of this clonotype: The junction departs from the called germline gene at one end, perhaps through a read error. The rearrangement links TRBV27 to TRBJ2-7; D tentatively reads TRBD1 or TRBD2 (6 bases each). The CDR3 totals 19 residues. CDR1 and CDR2 (germline): MNHEY, SMNVEV (reference sequence). CDR3 nucleotide sequence: TGTGCCGGCAGTTTATCAACGGGCGGAGGGGGGCCCTGCTCCTACGAGCAGTACTTC. This gives the protein CAGSLSTGGGGPCSYEQYF.

The rearrangement links TRBV15 to TRBJ2-3; 12 positions agree with TRBD1. The CDR3 is 15 residues long. J gave up 4 bases and V 9 bases, and 8 bases lay outside the gene matches. Germline CDR1 and CDR2: LNHNV and YYDKDF (reference sequence). CDR3 DNA: TGTGCCACTAGCCGGGACAGGGGGCGAGCAGATACGCAGTATTTT. Residues: CATSRDRGRADTQYF.

The chain is built from TRBV20-1 and TRBJ2-1; TRBD2 matches at 13 bases. After removal of 0 bases from V and 4 bases from J, the junction contained 3 bases not matched to a gene. Germline-derived CDR1 and CDR2 are DFQATT and SNEGSKA (reference sequence). CDR3 size: 16 residues. The CDR3 nucleotides are TGCAGTGCTAGAGACACTAGCGGGGGGGCGTACAATGAGCAGTTCTTC. It yields the protein CSARDTSGGAYNEQFF.

The sample holds a few counts of this clonotype. This rearrangement joins TRBV4-2 to TRBJ2-1; 12 nucleotides agree with TRBD2. Trimming at V came to 3 bases and at J to 2 bases, leaving 11 bases not matched to a gene. Germline assignment: CDR1 LGHNA and CDR2 YNFKEQ. CDR3 length: 19 residues. DNA for the CDR3: TGTGCCAGCAGCCAGGTTACCCCCGGGACTAGCGGGCCCTACAATGAGCAGTTCTTC. Amino acid sequence: CASSQVTPGTSGPYNEQFF.

This clonotype was counted only a few times. The genes are TRBV27 and TRBJ2-7, with D hard to call. The CDR3 runs to 15 residues. V dropped 4 bases and J dropped 2 bases, with 15 bases sitting between them. In germline, CDR1 is MNHEY, CDR2 SMNVEV (reference sequence). CDR3 sequence reads: CASSYSPTNTYEQYF. The CDR3 DNA is TGTGCCAGCAGTTATTCGCCCACCAACACCTACGAGCAGTACTTC.

V and J are TRBV27 and TRBJ2-7; 7 nucleotides agree with TRBD2. The CDR3 loop spans 11 amino acids. Germline CDR1 MNHEY, CDR2 SMNVEV (reference sequence). Here the CDR3 reads CGGGGTHEQYF. CDR3 nucleotide sequence: TGTGGGGGGGGGGGGACCCACGAGCAGTACTTC.